Shown below are 2 T cell receptor beta chains from a single sample sequenced in a study of CD8 T cells in Susac syndrome. Reverse transcription used roughly 0.45 to 1 ug RNA and random hexamers. TCRdb re-derived calls from the immunoSEQ multiplex PCR reads in MiXCR, one entry per CDR3 protein. This sample has approximately 110,000 distinct CDR3 sequences, with around 94% found just once. Material: CD4+ T cells from PBMCs. The receptors were sampled from a human donor in good health.

In this sample, this clonotype turned up a few times. The gene calls are TRBV29-1 and TRBJ1-1, with unresolved D. Germline V gene data show CDR1 as SQVTM and CDR2 as ANQGSEA. V lost 4 bases to trimming and J lost 0 bases, with 6 bases between them. This CDR3 region has 12 residues. The CDR3 sequence: CSVANLNTEAFF. CDR3 DNA: TGCAGCGTTGCTAATCTGAACACTGAAGCTTTCTTT. Using reference TRBV29-1 and TRBJ1-1 for the parts outside the CDR3, the full variable domain is SAVISQKPSRDICQRGTSLTIQCQVDSQVTMMFWYRQQPGQSLTLIATANQGSEATYESGFVIDKFPISRPNLTFSTLTVSNMSPEDSSIYLCSVANLNTEAFFGQGTRLTVV.

The V gene is TRBV13, the J gene TRBJ1-1; 7 positions match TRBD1. The CDR3 loop spans 16 amino acids. V trimming: 5 bases; J trimming: 3 bases; junction bases outside the gene matches: 12. Looked up from germline, CDR1 is PRHDT and CDR2 is FYEKMQ (reference sequence). CDR3 DNA: TGTGCCAGCAGCAGCGTTCCCGGACAGGCATACACTGAAGCTTTCTTT. Translation: CASSSVPGQAYTEAFF. The full variable domain, its missing parts supplied by reference TRBV13 and TRBJ1-1, is AAGVIQSPRHLIKEKRETATLKCYPIPRHDTVYWYQQGPGQDPQFLISFYEKMQSDKGSIPDRFSAQQFSDYHSELNMSSLELGDSALYFCASSSVPGQAYTEAFFGQGTRLTVV.